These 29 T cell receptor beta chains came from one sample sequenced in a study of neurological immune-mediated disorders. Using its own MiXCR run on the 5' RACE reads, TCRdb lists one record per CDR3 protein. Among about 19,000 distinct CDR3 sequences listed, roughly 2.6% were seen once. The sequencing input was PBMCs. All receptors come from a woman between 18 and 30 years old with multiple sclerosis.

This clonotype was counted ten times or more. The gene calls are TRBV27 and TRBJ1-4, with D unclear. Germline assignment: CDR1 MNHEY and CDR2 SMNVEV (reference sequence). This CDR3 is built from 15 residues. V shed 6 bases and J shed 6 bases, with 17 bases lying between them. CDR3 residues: CASSSLRTRDEKLFF. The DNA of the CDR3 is TGTGCCAGCAGCTCCCTCCGCACTCGAGATGAAAAACTGTTTTTT.

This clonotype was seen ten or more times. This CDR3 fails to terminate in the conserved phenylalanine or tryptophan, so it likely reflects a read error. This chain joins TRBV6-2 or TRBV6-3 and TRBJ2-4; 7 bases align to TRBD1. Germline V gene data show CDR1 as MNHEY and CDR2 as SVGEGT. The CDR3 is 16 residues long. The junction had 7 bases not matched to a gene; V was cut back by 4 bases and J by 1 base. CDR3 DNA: TGTGCCAGCAGTTGGACGGAACAGGGGGCCAAAAACATTCAGTACTGC. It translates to CASSWTEQGAKNIQYC.

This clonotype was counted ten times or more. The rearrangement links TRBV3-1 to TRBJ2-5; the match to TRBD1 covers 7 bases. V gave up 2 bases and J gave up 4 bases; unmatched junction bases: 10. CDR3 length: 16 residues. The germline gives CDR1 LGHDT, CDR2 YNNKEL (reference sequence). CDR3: CASSQLQGEWGETQYF. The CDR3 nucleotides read TGTGCCAGCAGCCAACTTCAGGGGGAATGGGGAGAGACCCAGTACTTC.

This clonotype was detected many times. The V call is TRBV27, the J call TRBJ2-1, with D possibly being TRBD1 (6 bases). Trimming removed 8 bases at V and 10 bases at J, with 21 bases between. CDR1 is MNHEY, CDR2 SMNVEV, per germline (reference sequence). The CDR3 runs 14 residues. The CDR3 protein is CASLGAPDWKEQFF. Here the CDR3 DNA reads TGTGCCAGCTTGGGGGCCCCGGATTGGAAGGAGCAGTTCTTC.

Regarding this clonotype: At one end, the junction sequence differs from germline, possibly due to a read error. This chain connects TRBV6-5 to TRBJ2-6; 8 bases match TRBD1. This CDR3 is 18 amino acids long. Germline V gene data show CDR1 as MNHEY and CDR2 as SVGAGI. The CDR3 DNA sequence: TGTGCCAGCAGTCGACGACAGGGGTTGAGTCCTGGGGCCAAAGTCCTGACTTTC. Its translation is CASSRRQGLSPGAKVLTF.

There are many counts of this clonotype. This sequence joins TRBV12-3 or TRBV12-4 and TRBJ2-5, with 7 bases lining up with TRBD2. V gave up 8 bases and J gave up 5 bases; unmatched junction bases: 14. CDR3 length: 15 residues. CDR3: CASGGGEAPQETQYF. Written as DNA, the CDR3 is TGTGCCAGCGGTGGGGGGGAGGCCCCTCAGGAGACCCAGTACTTC.

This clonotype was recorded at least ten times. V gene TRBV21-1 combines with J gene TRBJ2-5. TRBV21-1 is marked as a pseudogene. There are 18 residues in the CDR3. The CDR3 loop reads CASSKWDNLKTVQETQYF. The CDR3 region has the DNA TGTGCCAGCAGCAAATGGGATAACCTAAAAACCGTACAAGAGACCCAGTACTTC.

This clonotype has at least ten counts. DNA for the CDR3: TGCAGTGCTCGACCCTCCGGTGGAGAGACCCAGTACTTC. Its protein is CSARPSGGETQYF. The J gene is TRBJ2-5, the V gene TRBV20-1; D not certain. Trimming cost V 5 bases and J 4 bases, with 14 bases left between them. The CDR3 spans 13 residues. Germline CDR1 DFQATT, CDR2 SNEGSKA (reference sequence).

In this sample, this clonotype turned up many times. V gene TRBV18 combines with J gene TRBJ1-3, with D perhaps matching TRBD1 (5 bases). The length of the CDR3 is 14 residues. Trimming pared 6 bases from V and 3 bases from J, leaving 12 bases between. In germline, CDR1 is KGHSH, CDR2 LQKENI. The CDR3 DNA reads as TGTGCCAGCTCGGCGTCCAGGGATGGAAACACCATATATTTT. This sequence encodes CASSASRDGNTIYF.

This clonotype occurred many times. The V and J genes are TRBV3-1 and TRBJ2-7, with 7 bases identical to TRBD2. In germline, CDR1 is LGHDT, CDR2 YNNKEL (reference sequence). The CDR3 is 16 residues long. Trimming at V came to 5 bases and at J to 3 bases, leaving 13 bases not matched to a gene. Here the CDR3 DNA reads TGTGCCAGCAGCAACTCAATACGGGGGGTAGACTACGAGCAGTACTTC. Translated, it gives CASSNSIRGVDYEQYF.

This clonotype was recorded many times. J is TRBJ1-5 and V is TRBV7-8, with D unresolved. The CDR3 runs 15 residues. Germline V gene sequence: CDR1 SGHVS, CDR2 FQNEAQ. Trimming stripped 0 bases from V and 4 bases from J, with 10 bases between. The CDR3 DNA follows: TGTGCCAGCAGCTTAGCTGGCAGGATTAATCAGCCCCAGCATTTT. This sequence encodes CASSLAGRINQPQHF.

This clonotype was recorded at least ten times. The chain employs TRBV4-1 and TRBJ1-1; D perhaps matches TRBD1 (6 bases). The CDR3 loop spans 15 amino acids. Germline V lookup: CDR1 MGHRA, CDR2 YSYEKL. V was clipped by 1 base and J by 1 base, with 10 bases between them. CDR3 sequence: CASSQVQGRNTEAFF. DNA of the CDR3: TGCGCCAGCAGCCAAGTACAGGGTCGGAACACTGAAGCTTTCTTT.

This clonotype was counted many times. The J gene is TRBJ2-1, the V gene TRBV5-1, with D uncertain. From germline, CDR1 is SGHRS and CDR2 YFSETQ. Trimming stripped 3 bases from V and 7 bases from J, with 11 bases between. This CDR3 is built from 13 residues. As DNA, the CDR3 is TGCGCCAGCAGCTCCGGACCTACGAATGAGCAGTTCTTC. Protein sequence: CASSSGPTNEQFF.

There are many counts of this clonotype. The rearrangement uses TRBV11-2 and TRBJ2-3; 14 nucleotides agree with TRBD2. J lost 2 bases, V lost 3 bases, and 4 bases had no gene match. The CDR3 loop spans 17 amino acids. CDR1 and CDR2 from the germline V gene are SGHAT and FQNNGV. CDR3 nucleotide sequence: TGTGCCAGCAGCTTTCTGACTAGCGGGAGGGACACAGATACGCAGTATTTT. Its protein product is CASSFLTSGRDTDTQYF. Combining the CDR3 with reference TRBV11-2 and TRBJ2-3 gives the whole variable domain EAGVAQSPRYKIIEKRQSVAFWCNPISGHATLYWYQQILGQGPKLLIQFQNNGVVDDSQLPKDRFSAERLKGVDSTLKIQPAKLEDSAVYLCASSFLTSGRDTDTQYFGPGTRLTVL.

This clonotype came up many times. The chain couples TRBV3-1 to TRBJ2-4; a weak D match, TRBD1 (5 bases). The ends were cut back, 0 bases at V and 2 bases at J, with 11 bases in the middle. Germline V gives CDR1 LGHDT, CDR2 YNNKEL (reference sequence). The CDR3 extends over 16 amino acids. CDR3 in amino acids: CASSQEIQGSKNIQYF. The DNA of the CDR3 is TGTGCCAGCAGCCAAGAGATCCAGGGCTCCAAAAACATTCAGTACTTC.

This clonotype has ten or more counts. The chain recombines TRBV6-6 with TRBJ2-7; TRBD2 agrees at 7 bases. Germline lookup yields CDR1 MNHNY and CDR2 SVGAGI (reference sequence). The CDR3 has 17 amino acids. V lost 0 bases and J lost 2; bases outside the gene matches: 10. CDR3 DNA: TGTGCCAGCAGTTACTCGCGAACAGCGGGACTTACCTACGAGCAGTACGTC. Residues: CASSYSRTAGLTYEQYV.

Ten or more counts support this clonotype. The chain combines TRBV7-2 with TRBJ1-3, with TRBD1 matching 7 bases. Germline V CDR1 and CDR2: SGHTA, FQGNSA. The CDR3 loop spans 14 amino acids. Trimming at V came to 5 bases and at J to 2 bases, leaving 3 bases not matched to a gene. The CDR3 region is CASSRQGTGNTIYF. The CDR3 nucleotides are TGTGCCAGCAGCAGACAGGGTACTGGAAACACCATATATTTT.

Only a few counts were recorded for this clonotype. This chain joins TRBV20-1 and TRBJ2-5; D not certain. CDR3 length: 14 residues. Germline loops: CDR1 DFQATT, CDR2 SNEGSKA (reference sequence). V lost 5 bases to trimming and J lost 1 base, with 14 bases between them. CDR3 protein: CSAPRSNLQETQYF. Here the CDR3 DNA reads TGCAGTGCTCCGCGATCAAACCTCCAAGAGACCCAGTACTTC.

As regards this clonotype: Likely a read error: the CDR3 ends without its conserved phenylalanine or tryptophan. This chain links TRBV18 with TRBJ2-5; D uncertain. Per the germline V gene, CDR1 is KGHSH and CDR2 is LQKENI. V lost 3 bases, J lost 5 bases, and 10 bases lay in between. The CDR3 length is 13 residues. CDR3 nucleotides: TGTGCCAGCTCACCCACGAATCGGGAGACCCAGTACTGC. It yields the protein CASSPTNRETQYC.

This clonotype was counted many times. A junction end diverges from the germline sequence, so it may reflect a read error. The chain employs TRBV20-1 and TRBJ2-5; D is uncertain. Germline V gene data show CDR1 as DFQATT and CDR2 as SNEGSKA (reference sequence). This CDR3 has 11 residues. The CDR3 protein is CSVRGYETQYF. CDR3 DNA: TGCAGTGTTAGAGGTTACGAGACCCAGTACTTC.

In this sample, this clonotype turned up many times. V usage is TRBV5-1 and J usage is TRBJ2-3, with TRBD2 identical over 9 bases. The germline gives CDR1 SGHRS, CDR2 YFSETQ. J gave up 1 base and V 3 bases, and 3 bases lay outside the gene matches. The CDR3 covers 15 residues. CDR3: CASSSLAGGTDTQYF. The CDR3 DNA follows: TGCGCCAGCAGCTCGTTAGCGGGAGGCACAGATACGCAGTATTTT.

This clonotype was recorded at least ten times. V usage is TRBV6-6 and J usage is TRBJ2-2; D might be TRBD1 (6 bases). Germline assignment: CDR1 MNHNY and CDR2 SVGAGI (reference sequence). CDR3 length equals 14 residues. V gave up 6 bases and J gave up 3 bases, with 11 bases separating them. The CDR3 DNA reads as TGTGCCAGCAGGCGGACAGTCGACACCGGGGAGCTGTTTTTT. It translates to CASRRTVDTGELFF.

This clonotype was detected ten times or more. DNA for the CDR3: TGTGCCAGCAGCTCCCTCGCCAGCCAAGAGACCCAGTACTTC. This gives the protein CASSSLASQETQYF. The chain joins TRBV7-9 to TRBJ2-5, with D unclear. V was cut by 4 bases and J by 1 base, with 10 bases left in between. Germline CDR1 and CDR2: SEHNR and FQNEAQ (reference sequence). The CDR3 length is 14 residues.

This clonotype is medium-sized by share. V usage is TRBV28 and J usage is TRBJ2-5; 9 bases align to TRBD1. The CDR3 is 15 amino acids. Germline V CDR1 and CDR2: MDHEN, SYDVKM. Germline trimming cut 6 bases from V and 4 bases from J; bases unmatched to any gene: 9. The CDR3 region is CASSIPRQGGETQYF. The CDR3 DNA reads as TGTGCCAGCAGCATACCTAGACAGGGGGGAGAGACCCAGTACTTC.

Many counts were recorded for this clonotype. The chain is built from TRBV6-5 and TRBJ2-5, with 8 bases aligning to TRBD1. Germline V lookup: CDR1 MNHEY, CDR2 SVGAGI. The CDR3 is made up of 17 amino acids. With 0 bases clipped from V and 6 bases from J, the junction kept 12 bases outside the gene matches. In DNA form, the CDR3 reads TGTGCCAGCAGTTACTCGGGGACGCAACAGGGGGGTCAGACCCAGTACTTC. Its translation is CASSYSGTQQGGQTQYF.

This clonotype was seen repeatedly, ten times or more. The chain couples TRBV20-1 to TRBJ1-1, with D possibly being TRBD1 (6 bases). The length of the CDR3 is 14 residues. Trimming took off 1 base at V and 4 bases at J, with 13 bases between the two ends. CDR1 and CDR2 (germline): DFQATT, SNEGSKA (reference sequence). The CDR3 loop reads CSARVEGVGTEAFF. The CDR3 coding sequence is TGCAGTGCTAGAGTCGAGGGGGTGGGCACTGAAGCTTTCTTT.

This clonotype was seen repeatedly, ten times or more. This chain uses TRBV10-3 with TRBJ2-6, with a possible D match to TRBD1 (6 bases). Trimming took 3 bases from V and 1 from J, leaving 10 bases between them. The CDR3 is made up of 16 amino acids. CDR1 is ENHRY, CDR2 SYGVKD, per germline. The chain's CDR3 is CAISDQTGSGANVLTF. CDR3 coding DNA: TGTGCCATCAGTGACCAAACAGGGTCTGGGGCCAACGTCCTGACTTTC.

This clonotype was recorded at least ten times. CDR3 nucleotide sequence: TGTGCCAGAGATGTGGGGAAAAATAGCAATCAGCCCCAGCATTTT. Residues: CARDVGKNSNQPQHF. The chain links TRBV27 to TRBJ1-5; D gene ambiguous. The CDR3 extends over 15 amino acids. V was trimmed by 9 bases and J by 0 bases, leaving 15 bases between them. In germline, CDR1 is MNHEY, CDR2 SMNVEV (reference sequence).

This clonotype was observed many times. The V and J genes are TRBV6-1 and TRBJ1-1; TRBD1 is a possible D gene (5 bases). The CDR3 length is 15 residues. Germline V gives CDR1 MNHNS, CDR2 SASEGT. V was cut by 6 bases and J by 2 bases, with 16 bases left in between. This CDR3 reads CASSRGREINTEAFF. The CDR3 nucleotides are TGTGCCAGCAGCCGGGGCCGCGAGATCAACACTGAAGCTTTCTTT.